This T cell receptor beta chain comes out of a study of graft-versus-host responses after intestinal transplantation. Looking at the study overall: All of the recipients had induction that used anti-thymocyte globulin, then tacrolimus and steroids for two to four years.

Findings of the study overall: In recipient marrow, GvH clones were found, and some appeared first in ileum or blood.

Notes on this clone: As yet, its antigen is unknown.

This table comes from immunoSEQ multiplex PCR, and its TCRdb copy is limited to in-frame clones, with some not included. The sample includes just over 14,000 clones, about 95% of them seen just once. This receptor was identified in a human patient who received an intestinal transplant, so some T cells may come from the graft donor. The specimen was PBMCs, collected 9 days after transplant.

The CDR3 region has the DNA TGTGCCAGCAGCTTAGCGGGGAGGGTAGGGAACGAGCAGTACTTC. Its protein is CASSLAGRVGNEQYF. The chain has TRBV7-9 and TRBJ2-7; TRBD2 aligns across 7 bases. Germline assignment: CDR1 SEHNR and CDR2 FQNEAQ (reference sequence). V dropped 0 bases and J dropped 5; count of bases not matched to a gene: 7. The CDR3 loop spans 15 amino acids.